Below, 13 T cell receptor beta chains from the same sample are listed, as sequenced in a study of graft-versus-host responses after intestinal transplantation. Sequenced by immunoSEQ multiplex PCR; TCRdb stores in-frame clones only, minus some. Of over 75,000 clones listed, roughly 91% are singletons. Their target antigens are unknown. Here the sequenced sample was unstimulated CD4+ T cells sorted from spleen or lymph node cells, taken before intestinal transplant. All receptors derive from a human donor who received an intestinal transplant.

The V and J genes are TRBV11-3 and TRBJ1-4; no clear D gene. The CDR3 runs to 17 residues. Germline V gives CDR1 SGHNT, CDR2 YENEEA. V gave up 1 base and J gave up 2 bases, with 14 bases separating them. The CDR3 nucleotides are TGTGCCAGCAGCTTAGTCGGGATCGGGCGGACTAATGAAAAACTGTTTTTT. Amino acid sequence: CASSLVGIGRTNEKLFF. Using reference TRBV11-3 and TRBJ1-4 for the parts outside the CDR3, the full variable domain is EAGVVQSPRYKIIEKKQPVAFWCNPISGHNTLYWYLQNLGQGPELLIRYENEEAVDDSQLPKDRFSAERLKGVDSTLKIQPAELGDSAVYLCASSLVGIGRTNEKLFFGSGTQLSVL.

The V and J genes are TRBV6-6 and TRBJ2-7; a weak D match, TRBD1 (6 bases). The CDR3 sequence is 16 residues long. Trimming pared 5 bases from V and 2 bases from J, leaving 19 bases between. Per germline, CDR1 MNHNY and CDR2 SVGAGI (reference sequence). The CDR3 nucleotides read TGTGCCAGCAGTGCCGGGGACACCTTTATTACCTACGAGCAGTACTTC. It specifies CASSAGDTFITYEQYF.

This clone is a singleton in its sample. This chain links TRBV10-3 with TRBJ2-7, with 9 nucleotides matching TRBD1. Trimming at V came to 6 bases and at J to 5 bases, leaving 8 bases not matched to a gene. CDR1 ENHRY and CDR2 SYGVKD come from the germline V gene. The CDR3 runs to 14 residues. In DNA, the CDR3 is TGTGCCATCAGGGCGGGACAGGGCTTAAACGAGCAGTACTTC. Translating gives CAIRAGQGLNEQYF.

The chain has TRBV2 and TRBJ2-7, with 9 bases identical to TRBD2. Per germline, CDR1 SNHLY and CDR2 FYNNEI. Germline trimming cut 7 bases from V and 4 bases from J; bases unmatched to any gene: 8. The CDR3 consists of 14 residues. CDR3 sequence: CASKPGTSFYEQYF. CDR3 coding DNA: TGTGCCAGCAAACCCGGGACTAGCTTTTACGAGCAGTACTTC. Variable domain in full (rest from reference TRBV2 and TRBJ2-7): EPEVTQTPSHQVTQMGQEVILRCVPISNHLYFYWYRQILGQKVEFLVSFYNNEISEKSEIFDDQFSVERPDGSNFTLKIRSTKLEDSAMYFCASKPGTSFYEQYFGPGTRLTVT.

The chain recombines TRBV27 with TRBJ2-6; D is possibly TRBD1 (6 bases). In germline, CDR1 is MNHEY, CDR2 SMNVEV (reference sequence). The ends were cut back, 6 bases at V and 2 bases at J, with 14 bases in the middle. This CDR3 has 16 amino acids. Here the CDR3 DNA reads TGTGCCAGCAGATTACAGGGTACCCCTGGGGCCAACGTCCTGACTTTC. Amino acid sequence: CASRLQGTPGANVLTF.

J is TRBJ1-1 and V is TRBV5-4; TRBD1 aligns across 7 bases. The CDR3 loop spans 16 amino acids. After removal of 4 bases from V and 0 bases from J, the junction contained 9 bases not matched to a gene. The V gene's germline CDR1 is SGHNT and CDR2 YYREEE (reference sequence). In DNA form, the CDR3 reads TGTGCCAGCAGCGTGGAGCCAGGGGGGATGAACACTGAAGCTTTCTTT. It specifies CASSVEPGGMNTEAFF. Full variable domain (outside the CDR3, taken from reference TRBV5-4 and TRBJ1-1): ETGVTQSPTHLIKTRGQQVTLRCSSQSGHNTVSWYQQALGQGPQFIFQYYREEENGRGNFPPRFSGLQFPNYSSELNVNALELDDSALYLCASSVEPGGMNTEAFFGQGTRLTVV.

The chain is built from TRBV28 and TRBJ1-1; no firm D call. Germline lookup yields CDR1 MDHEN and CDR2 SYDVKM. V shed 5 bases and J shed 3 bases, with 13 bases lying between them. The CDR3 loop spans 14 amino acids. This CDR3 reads CASSEGLGYTEAFF. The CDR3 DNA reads TGTGCCAGCAGTGAAGGACTCGGGTACACTGAAGCTTTCTTT.

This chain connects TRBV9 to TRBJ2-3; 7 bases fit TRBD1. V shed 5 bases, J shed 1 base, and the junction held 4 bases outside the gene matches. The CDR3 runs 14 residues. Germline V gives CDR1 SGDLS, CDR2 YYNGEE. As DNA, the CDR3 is TGTGCCAGCAGTTCCGGACAGGGCACAGATACGCAGTATTTT. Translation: CASSSGQGTDTQYF.

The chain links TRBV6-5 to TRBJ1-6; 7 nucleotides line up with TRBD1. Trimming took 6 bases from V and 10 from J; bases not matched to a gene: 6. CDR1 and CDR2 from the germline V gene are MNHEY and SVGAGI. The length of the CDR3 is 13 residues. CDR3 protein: CASRRQGYSPLHF. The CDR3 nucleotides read TGTGCCAGCAGACGACAGGGATACTCACCCCTCCACTTT.

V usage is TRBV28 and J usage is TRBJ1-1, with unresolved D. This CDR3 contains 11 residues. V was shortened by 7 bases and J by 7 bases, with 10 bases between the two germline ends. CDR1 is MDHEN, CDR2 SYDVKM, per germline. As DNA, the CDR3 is TGTGCCAGCAACGTAGAAGATGAAGCTTTCTTT. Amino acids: CASNVEDEAFF.

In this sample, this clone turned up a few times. CDR3 sequence reads: CASSYGTGGFYEQYF. For the CDR3, the DNA is TGTGCCAGCAGTTACGGGACAGGGGGCTTCTACGAGCAGTACTTC. V is TRBV6-5 and J is TRBJ2-7; 12 bases fit TRBD1. The CDR3 spans 15 residues. Germline loops: CDR1 MNHEY, CDR2 SVGAGI. The J segment lost 3 bases and the V segment lost 2 bases, leaving 2 bases of the junction unmatched.

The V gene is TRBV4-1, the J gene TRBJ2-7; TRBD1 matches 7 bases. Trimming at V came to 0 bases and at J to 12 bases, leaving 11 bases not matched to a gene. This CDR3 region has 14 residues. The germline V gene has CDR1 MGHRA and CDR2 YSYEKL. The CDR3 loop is CASSQELTGPVRYF. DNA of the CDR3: TGCGCCAGCAGCCAAGAACTGACAGGGCCTGTGAGGTACTTC.

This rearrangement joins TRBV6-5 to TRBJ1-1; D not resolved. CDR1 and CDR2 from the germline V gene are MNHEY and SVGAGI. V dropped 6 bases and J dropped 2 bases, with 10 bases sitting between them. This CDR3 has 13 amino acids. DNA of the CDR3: TGTGCCAGCAGCCAGGCAGTCAACACTGAAGCTTTCTTT. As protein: CASSQAVNTEAFF.